This entry features one T cell receptor (beta chain) sequence. The record originates from a study of technical replicates of blood from a few donors. TCRdb's copy holds only in-frame clones and misses some; the assay was immunoSEQ multiplex PCR. The table includes roughly 80,000 clones, 95% to 97% detected once. Germline loops: CDR1 SEHNR, CDR2 FQNEAQ (reference sequence). Trimming took 6 bases from V and 2 from J, leaving 14 bases between them. This CDR3 comprises 14 residues. This TCR was sampled from a human donor in good health. J is TRBJ2-7 and V is TRBV7-9, with D perhaps TRBD1 (6 bases). The sample taken for sequencing was T cells isolated from PBMCs. CDR3 nucleotide sequence: TGTGCCAGCAGACCTCCAGGGGTAACCTACGAGCAGTACTTC. Encoded protein: CASRPPGVTYEQYF.